This T cell receptor (beta chain) was sequenced during a study of cytomegalovirus exposure and HLA in healthy donors. Study conclusions and caveats: Common viral pathogens (according to a later analysis) appeared linked to several of the most significant clusters. In a later analysis, TCR beta V- and J-gene trimming showed a link to a missense DCLRE1C variant. Most sequenced TCRs were rare (though some public TCRs occurred in many donors).

The CDR3 is 15 amino acids. The V gene lost 1 base and the J gene lost 0 bases, with 7 bases spanning the gap. Per germline, CDR1 LNHDA and CDR2 SQIVND (reference sequence). In the case of this clone: As yet, its antigen is unknown.

Primers for the PCR totalled 60 Vbeta and 13 Jbeta. The protocol was immunoSEQ multiplex PCR, while the TCRdb copy is restricted to in-frame clones and leaves out a portion. The repertoire consists of roughly 150,000 clones, with approximately 84% occurring once and the leading ten covering 2.5%. The chain carries TRBV19 and TRBJ2-1; D is perhaps TRBD1 (6 bases). The specimen sequenced was PBMCs. This sequence originates from a man aged 25-40 years in good health and CMV-seropositive. The CDR3 region has the DNA TGTGCCAGTAGTATAGTGACAGGCTCCTACAATGAGCAGTTCTTC. This sequence encodes CASSIVTGSYNEQFF.